One sample yielded the 28 T cell receptor beta chains listed below, sequenced in a study of blood T cell repertoires in COVID-19. Here immunoSEQ multiplex PCR was the method, and the copy in TCRdb shows in-frame clones only, minus some. This table has roughly 150,000 clones, 65% to 90% appearing once. Sequencing was done on a sample of peripheral blood. These receptors originate from a woman aged 45-60 years with acute or convalescent COVID-19.

This chain connects TRBV3-1 (or the pseudogene TRBV3-2) to TRBJ2-7; D is uncertain. Germline lookup yields CDR1 LGHDT and CDR2 YNNKEL (reference sequence). CDR3 length: 12 residues. V dropped 1 base and J dropped 7 bases, with 8 bases sitting between them. The CDR3 sequence is CASSQVNGEQYF. CDR3 DNA sequence: TGTGCCAGCAGCCAAGTTAACGGGGAGCAGTACTTC.

V gene TRBV10-3 combines with J gene TRBJ2-1, with 7 positions matching TRBD1. Germline lookup yields CDR1 ENHRY and CDR2 SYGVKD. J gave up 1 base and V 5 bases, and 8 bases lay outside the gene matches. CDR3 length: 16 amino acids. CDR3 sequence reads: CAISWGQGESYNEQFF. The CDR3 DNA follows: TGTGCCATCAGTTGGGGGCAGGGGGAATCCTACAATGAGCAGTTCTTC.

The chain combines TRBV4-1 with TRBJ2-7; D is possibly TRBD2 (8 bases). Looked up from germline, CDR1 is MGHRA and CDR2 is YSYEKL. Trimming took 7 bases from V and 0 from J, leaving 16 bases between them. The CDR3 consists of 15 residues. The DNA for the CDR3 is TGCGCCAGCACCCGGGAGGGGGCTTTCTCCTACGAGCAGTACTTC. This sequence encodes CASTREGAFSYEQYF.

This chain connects TRBV28 to TRBJ1-3; D gene uncertain. The germline V gene encodes CDR1 MDHEN and CDR2 SYDVKM. Trimming removed 4 bases from V and 0 bases from J, with 10 bases in between. The CDR3 is made up of 15 amino acids. In DNA form, the CDR3 reads TGTGCCAGCAGTTCTGAAGTCTACTCTGGAAACACCATATATTTT. It yields the protein CASSSEVYSGNTIYF.

The J gene is TRBJ2-5, the V gene TRBV24-1; maybe TRBD1 (6 bases). Germline loops: CDR1 KGHDR, CDR2 SFDVKD. V was shortened by 5 bases and J by 4 bases, with 10 bases between the two germline ends. This CDR3 spans 13 amino acids. CDR3 bases: TGTGCCACCAGTGCTGGGGGCGTAGAGACCCAGTACTTC. The encoded protein is CATSAGGVETQYF.

The V gene is TRBV10-3, the J gene TRBJ1-1; maybe TRBD1 (6 bases). V shed 4 bases and J shed 1 base, with 7 bases lying between them. Germline lookup yields CDR1 ENHRY and CDR2 SYGVKD. The CDR3 is 13 residues long. DNA for the CDR3: TGTGCCATCAGTGGACAGGAGAACACTGAAGCTTTCTTT. It yields the protein CAISGQENTEAFF.

The J gene is TRBJ2-3, the V gene TRBV2, with D perhaps matching TRBD2 (5 bases). Germline-derived CDR1 and CDR2 are SNHLY and FYNNEI. The CDR3 length is 14 residues. Trimming removed 4 bases at V and 0 bases at J, with 8 bases between. The CDR3 here is CASSGTSSTDTQYF. The CDR3 DNA is TGTGCCAGCAGTGGGACTTCTAGCACAGATACGCAGTATTTT.

This clone appeared a single time. Additional DNA sequences in this sample encode the identical CDR3. V and J are TRBV19 and TRBJ2-1; TRBD2 matches 13 bases. The V gene's germline CDR1 is LNHDA and CDR2 SQIVND (reference sequence). Losses at the gene ends were 6 bases for V and 9 bases for J; bases not matched to a gene: 11. The CDR3 runs to 16 residues. CDR3 nucleotides: TGTGCCAGTAGCACAGGACTAGCGGGGGATGGAGTTGAGCAGTTCTTC. It translates to CASSTGLAGDGVEQFF.

Comment on this clone: Other DNA sequences in the same sample also yield this CDR3. The chain links TRBV5-1 to TRBJ1-1, with a possible D match to TRBD1 (5 bases). The ends were cut back, 0 bases at V and 3 bases at J, with 9 bases in the middle. The CDR3 runs to 14 residues. CDR1 and CDR2 from the germline V gene are SGHRS and YFSETQ. The CDR3 reads CASSLVPGDTEAFF. Written as DNA, the CDR3 is TGCGCCAGCAGCTTGGTTCCGGGGGACACTGAAGCTTTCTTT.

The chain has TRBV28 and TRBJ1-4; 7 nucleotides agree with TRBD1. With 4 bases clipped from V and 4 bases from J, the junction kept 9 bases outside the gene matches. CDR1 and CDR2 from the germline V gene are MDHEN and SYDVKM. The CDR3 is 16 amino acids. CDR3 coding DNA: TGTGCCAGCAGTTCGACAGGGCCAGCCCATAATGAAAAACTGTTTTTT. The encoded protein is CASSSTGPAHNEKLFF. Full variable domain (outside the CDR3, taken from reference TRBV28 and TRBJ1-4): DVKVTQSSRYLVKRTGEKVFLECVQDMDHENMFWYRQDPGLGLRLIYFSYDVKMKEKGDIPEGYSVSREKKERFSLILESASTNQTSMYLCASSSTGPAHNEKLFFGSGTQLSVL.

V usage is TRBV5-1 and J usage is TRBJ2-7; D perhaps matches TRBD1 (6 bases). Germline-derived CDR1 and CDR2 are SGHRS and YFSETQ. V lost 5 bases and J 4 bases, leaving 13 bases between the germline ends. This CDR3 is 13 amino acids long. This chain's CDR3 is CASSPGVFYEQYF. The CDR3 nucleotides are TGCGCCAGCAGTCCAGGGGTCTTTTACGAGCAGTACTTC.

The V call is TRBV3-1 (or the pseudogene TRBV3-2), the J call TRBJ1-2; D is unresolved. The CDR3 is made up of 13 amino acids. The germline gives CDR1 LGHDT, CDR2 YNNKEL (reference sequence). Trimming removed 2 bases from V and 6 bases from J, with 10 bases in between. The CDR3 DNA is TGTGCCAGCAGCCAATTCGGTCACCATGGCTACACCTTC. This translates into CASSQFGHHGYTF.

The chain has TRBV7-2 and TRBJ2-5; a possible D gene is TRBD2 (6 bases). CDR3 size: 15 residues. Between the trimmed V and J ends, which lost 1 base and 4 bases, there was a span of 13 bases. The V gene's germline CDR1 is SGHTA and CDR2 FQGNSA. The CDR3 here is CASSLDRGTGETQYF. In DNA form, the CDR3 reads TGTGCCAGCAGCTTAGATCGGGGGACGGGAGAGACCCAGTACTTC.

The rearrangement joins TRBV19 to TRBJ1-5; 11 nucleotides align to TRBD1. CDR1 is LNHDA and CDR2 is SQIVND in the germline V gene (reference sequence). This CDR3 has 16 amino acids. The trim removed 1 base at V and 6 bases at J, leaving 5 bases unmatched. The chain's CDR3 is CASSIGTGGAGQPQHF. The CDR3 region has the DNA TGTGCCAGTAGTATAGGGACAGGGGGCGCAGGTCAGCCCCAGCATTTT.

This sequence joins TRBV4-3 and TRBJ2-3; 11 bases are a match to TRBD2. The CDR3 spans 19 residues. Looked up from germline, CDR1 is LGHNA and CDR2 is YSLEER. V lost 0 bases, J lost 5 bases, and 13 bases stayed unmatched. This CDR3 is CASSQDRGTSGGALDTQYF. Here the CDR3 DNA reads TGCGCCAGCAGCCAAGATCGTGGAACTAGCGGGGGAGCGTTAGATACGCAGTATTTT.

The CDR3 nucleotides read TGCGCCAGCAGCCAGACCGGGACTAGTATAACCGGGGAGCTGTTTTTT. It codes for CASSQTGTSITGELFF. This chain links TRBV4-3 with TRBJ2-2; 8 nucleotides match TRBD2. Germline CDR1 reads LGHNA; CDR2 reads YSLEER. This CDR3 spans 16 amino acids. After removal of 3 bases from V and 5 bases from J, the junction contained 8 bases not matched to a gene.

V is TRBV6-5 and J is TRBJ2-1; tentative D call: TRBD2 (5 bases). V lost 6 bases and J lost 5, with 11 bases in between. The CDR3 contains 13 residues. CDR1 MNHEY and CDR2 SVGAGI come from the germline V gene. The CDR3 here is CASRAGVDNEQFF. The CDR3, as DNA: TGTGCCAGCAGGGCGGGCGTCGACAATGAGCAGTTCTTC.

The V gene is TRBV3-1 (or the pseudogene TRBV3-2), the J gene TRBJ1-3, with no clear D. Trimming removed 1 base from V and 4 bases from J, with 5 bases in between. Germline CDR1 reads LGHDT; CDR2 reads YNNKEL (reference sequence). The CDR3 sequence is 13 residues long. This chain's CDR3 is CASSQGLGNTIYF. The DNA of the CDR3 is TGTGCCAGCAGCCAAGGTTTAGGAAACACCATATATTTT.

CDR3 nucleotides: TGCGCCAGCAGCACTGGACAGGGCTCTGGAAACACCATATATTTT. Translating it yields CASSTGQGSGNTIYF. V gene TRBV5-1 combines with J gene TRBJ1-3, with 8 bases matching TRBD1. CDR3 length: 15 residues. In germline, CDR1 is SGHRS, CDR2 YFSETQ. The V segment lost 4 bases and the J segment 0 bases; nucleotides outside the gene matches: 3. Full variable domain (outside the CDR3, taken from reference TRBV5-1 and TRBJ1-3): KAGVTQTPRYLIKTRGQQVTLSCSPISGHRSVSWYQQTPGQGLQFLFEYFSETQRNKGNFPGRFSGRQFSNSRSEMNVSTLELGDSALYLCASSTGQGSGNTIYFGEGSWLTVV.

The chain has TRBV12-3 or TRBV12-4 and TRBJ1-6; D unclear. Trimming pared 5 bases from V and 3 bases from J, leaving 5 bases between. The CDR3 totals 13 residues. The CDR3 is CASSPIYNSPLHF. The CDR3 DNA is TGTGCCAGCAGTCCCATCTATAATTCACCCCTCCACTTT.

The V gene is TRBV15, the J gene TRBJ2-5, with D uncertain. The V end lost 3 bases, the J end lost 0 bases, and 14 bases lay between the germline ends. The CDR3 is 16 amino acids. Looked up from germline, CDR1 is LNHNV and CDR2 is YYDKDF (reference sequence). This chain's CDR3 is CATSRPGGRYQETQYF. Here the CDR3 DNA reads TGTGCCACCAGCAGGCCGGGTGGAAGGTACCAAGAGACCCAGTACTTC. The full variable domain, rest sourced from reference TRBV15 and TRBJ2-5, is DAMVIQNPRYQVTQFGKPVTLSCSQTLNHNVMYWYQQKSSQAPKLLFHYYDKDFNNEADTPDNFQSRRPNTSFCFLDIRSPGLGDTAMYLCATSRPGGRYQETQYFGPGTRLLVL.

A note on this clone: This sample also contains other DNA sequences that code for the same CDR3. This CDR3 is CASSYSAGGNYGYTF. DNA of the CDR3: TGTGCCAGCAGTTACTCAGCCGGGGGGAACTATGGCTACACCTTC. The rearrangement links TRBV6-5 to TRBJ1-2, with D possibly being TRBD1 (5 bases). Germline V lookup: CDR1 MNHEY, CDR2 SVGAGI. The ends were cut back, 0 bases at V and 2 bases at J, with 10 bases in the middle. This CDR3 contains 15 residues.

This sequence joins TRBV28 and TRBJ2-2; a possible D gene is TRBD1 (6 bases). Germline values: CDR1 MDHEN, CDR2 SYDVKM. The CDR3 contains 13 residues. With 6 bases removed from V and 5 bases from J, the gap between germline ends came to 10 bases. Here the CDR3 reads CASRRQETGELFF. CDR3 nucleotide sequence: TGTGCCAGCAGAAGACAGGAGACCGGGGAGCTGTTTTTT.

This rearrangement joins TRBV19 to TRBJ1-1, with 7 positions matching TRBD1. The CDR3 is made up of 17 amino acids. Germline CDR1 and CDR2: LNHDA and SQIVND (reference sequence). The J segment lost 0 bases and the V segment lost 1 base, leaving 8 bases of the junction unmatched. CDR3 region: CASSIGYGDSMNTEAFF. In DNA form, the CDR3 reads TGTGCCAGTAGTATAGGGTACGGGGACAGCATGAACACTGAAGCTTTCTTT.

This clone came up a few times. This rearrangement joins TRBV6-5 to TRBJ1-2; no firm D call. The germline V and J ends were trimmed by 6 bases and 4 bases, with 15 bases remaining between them. Per germline, CDR1 MNHEY and CDR2 SVGAGI. The CDR3 covers 14 residues. The DNA of the CDR3 is TGTGCCAGCAGCACCGGTATCGACTTCTATGGCTACACCTTC. Protein: CASSTGIDFYGYTF.

The V gene is TRBV10-3, the J gene TRBJ2-3, with TRBD2 matching 9 bases. With 2 bases clipped from V and 8 bases from J, the junction kept 8 bases outside the gene matches. Looked up from germline, CDR1 is ENHRY and CDR2 is SYGVKD. The CDR3 extends over 15 amino acids. CDR3 protein: CAISELLAGKGTQYF. DNA of the CDR3: TGTGCCATCAGTGAGCTCCTAGCGGGGAAGGGTACGCAGTATTTT.

V gene TRBV19 combines with J gene TRBJ1-2; D gene unclear. Looked up from germline, CDR1 is LNHDA and CDR2 is SQIVND (reference sequence). Between the trimmed V and J ends, which lost 3 bases and 8 bases, there was a span of 16 bases. This CDR3 region has 14 residues. In DNA form, the CDR3 reads TGTGCCAGTAGTATCTTCGGCGGGGAGGAAGGCTACACCTTC. It is translated as CASSIFGGEEGYTF.

The rearrangement links TRBV4-2 to TRBJ2-7; D is undetermined. The V end lost 1 base, the J end lost 1 base, and 8 bases lay between the germline ends. The CDR3 has 14 residues. Germline values: CDR1 LGHNA, CDR2 YNFKEQ. CDR3 amino acids: CASSQGPGSYEQYF. CDR3 in DNA: TGTGCCAGCAGCCAAGGTCCAGGATCCTACGAGCAGTACTTC.